What follows are 25 T cell receptor beta chains derived from one specimen sequenced in a study of vaccination and CD4 T cells after COVID-19. At the Johns Hopkins FTIC core, DNA taken from cultured CD4+ T cells was sequenced by way of the Oncomine TCR Beta short-read assay. MiXCR, applied by TCRdb to the PCR reads, yields one record per CDR3 protein. The table includes thousands of distinct CDR3 sequences, around half detected once. The antigens these receptors bind are not known. Treatment of the sample: roughly ten-day PBMC culture with coronavirus spike peptide pools or control peptides (ViraFEST assay). Gathered ahead of the COVID-19 pandemic (2011-2018) were the CD4+ T cells of the unexposed donor. Specimen: CD4+ T cells from blood, cultured in vitro. These receptor sequences come from a human donor in good health.

The chain is built from TRBV20-1 and TRBJ1-1; D gene ambiguous. V lost 0 bases, J lost 1 base, and 15 bases lay in between. The CDR3 runs to 16 residues. CDR1 is DFQATT and CDR2 is SNEGSKA in the germline V gene (reference sequence). The chain's CDR3 is CSARDLRTGKNTEAFF. The CDR3 nucleotides read TGCAGTGCTAGAGATTTGAGGACCGGCAAGAACACTGAAGCTTTCTTT.

The V gene is TRBV2, the J gene TRBJ2-4, with 7 bases matching TRBD1. The CDR3 has 14 amino acids. The J segment lost 15 bases and the V segment lost 1 base, leaving 12 bases of the junction unmatched. Germline CDR1 is SNHLY and CDR2 is FYNNEI. CDR3 loop: CASSEGKRQGVRYF. For the CDR3, the DNA is TGTGCCAGCAGTGAAGGGAAGAGACAGGGTGTACGGTACTTC.

The chain recombines TRBV21-1 with TRBJ1-2; TRBD1 is the table's D call and was not checked against the DNA. TRBV21-1 is marked as a pseudogene. The CDR3 sequence is 10 residues long. CDR3 DNA: TGTGCCTGGGGCGCGAGGGGCTACACCTTC. It specifies CAWGARGYTF.

In its sample, this clonotype is large. The chain links TRBV24-1 to TRBJ1-2; no definite D call. The CDR3 contains 16 residues. Germline V lookup: CDR1 KGHDR, CDR2 SFDVKD. Trimming took off 2 bases at V and 4 bases at J, with 16 bases between the two ends. CDR3 amino acids: CATSDSGGKDPYGYTF. DNA of the CDR3: TGTGCCACCAGTGATTCTGGTGGCAAGGACCCCTATGGCTACACCTTC.

This chain links TRBV7-8 with TRBJ1-5; TRBD1 matches 7 bases. V lost 5 bases to trimming and J lost 3 bases; unmatched junction nucleotides: 4. The CDR3 is made up of 14 amino acids. Germline-derived CDR1 and CDR2 are SGHVS and FQNEAQ. CDR3 in DNA: TGTGCCAGCAGCCCGGGACAGATCAATCAGCCCCAGCATTTT. This codes for CASSPGQINQPQHF.

This chain connects TRBV6-2 or TRBV6-3 to TRBJ1-3, with TRBD1 as a possible D gene (5 bases). Trimming left V 7 bases short and J 0 bases short, with 13 bases between. CDR1 and CDR2 (germline): MNHEY, SVGEGT. CDR3 size: 15 residues. The CDR3 sequence is CASTLGPDSGNTIYF. CDR3 nucleotides: TGTGCCAGCACCTTGGGGCCGGACTCTGGAAACACCATATATTTT.

The V gene is TRBV5-4, the J gene TRBJ2-2; D may be TRBD2 (6 bases). CDR1 is SGHNT, CDR2 YYREEE, per germline (reference sequence). V gave up 4 bases and J gave up 0 bases, with 16 bases separating them. The length of the CDR3 is 17 residues. CDR3 nucleotides: TGTGCCAGCAGCCTCGGTTTGTGGGAGGCGAACACCGGGGAGCTGTTTTTT. This codes for CASSLGLWEANTGELFF.

The rearrangement joins TRBV20-1 to TRBJ2-5, with 8 bases aligning to TRBD1. Trimming took 5 bases from V and 4 from J; bases not matched to a gene: 9. The CDR3 runs 14 residues. Looked up from germline, CDR1 is DFQATT and CDR2 is SNEGSKA (reference sequence). CDR3 region: CSARYGQGLETQYF. CDR3 DNA: TGCAGTGCTCGTTACGGACAGGGACTAGAGACCCAGTACTTC.

The chain joins TRBV7-2 to TRBJ1-2; D ambiguous. Germline loops: CDR1 SGHTA, CDR2 FQGNSA. V lost 4 bases and J lost 4, with 10 bases in between. The CDR3 covers 13 residues. In DNA form, the CDR3 reads TGTGCCAGCAGCTCAGCTTTGACCTATGGCTACACCTTC. It specifies CASSSALTYGYTF.

The chain employs TRBV7-2 and TRBJ2-7; 9 positions agree with TRBD2. The CDR3 extends over 16 amino acids. Germline CDR1 and CDR2: SGHTA and FQGNSA. V was pared by 0 bases and J by 8 bases, with 11 bases of the junction left unmatched. CDR3 protein: CASSLASGGKRLKQYF. CDR3 nucleotide sequence: TGTGCCAGCAGCTTAGCGAGCGGGGGGAAAAGGCTCAAGCAGTACTTC.

The rearrangement links TRBV20-1 to TRBJ1-1; the D is unclear. Per the germline V gene, CDR1 is DFQATT and CDR2 is SNEGSKA (reference sequence). Trimming shortened V by 1 base and J by 8 bases, and 14 bases separated the two germline ends. The CDR3 has 13 amino acids. CDR3: CSARVRAMGEAFF. CDR3 coding DNA: TGCAGTGCTAGAGTAAGAGCCATGGGAGAAGCTTTCTTT.

The rearrangement uses TRBV20-1 and TRBJ2-7, with 11 bases fitting TRBD2. The CDR3 spans 15 residues. Germline CDR1 DFQATT, CDR2 SNEGSKA (reference sequence). V lost 4 bases, J lost 2 bases, and 7 bases stayed unmatched. DNA for the CDR3: TGCAGTGCTATTAGCGGGGGGGCCGTGGCCTACGAGCAGTACTTC. The encoded protein is CSAISGGAVAYEQYF.

The J gene is TRBJ2-1, the V gene TRBV19; 8 bases are shared with TRBD2. J lost 6 bases, V lost 6 bases, and 4 bases had no gene match. Germline V gene sequence: CDR1 LNHDA, CDR2 SQIVND (reference sequence). The CDR3 runs to 13 residues. CDR3 loop: CASRVLAGNEQFF. In nucleotides, the CDR3 is TGTGCCAGTAGGGTGCTAGCGGGCAATGAGCAGTTCTTC.

This clonotype was detected a few times. The rearrangement uses TRBV27 and TRBJ1-6, with D possibly being TRBD1 (5 bases). The CDR3 consists of 15 residues. The germline V and J ends were trimmed by 6 bases and 5 bases, with 14 bases remaining between them. Germline V gives CDR1 MNHEY, CDR2 SMNVEV (reference sequence). CDR3 region: CASRIRAVHNSPLHF. CDR3 DNA sequence: TGTGCCAGCAGAATCAGGGCAGTCCATAATTCACCCCTCCACTTT.

The chain links TRBV6-4 to TRBJ1-6, with a weak D call TRBD1 (5 bases). This CDR3 comprises 15 residues. The ends were cut back, 3 bases at V and 8 bases at J, with 14 bases in the middle. CDR1 is MRHNA and CDR2 is SNTAGT in the germline V gene. CDR3 amino acids: CASSEHAGPDSPLHF. CDR3 sequence (DNA): TGTGCCAGCAGTGAGCATGCAGGGCCGGATTCACCCCTCCACTTT.

This chain connects TRBV20-1 to TRBJ1-2; the D gene is possibly TRBD1 (5 bases). Between the trimmed V and J ends, which lost 0 bases and 6 bases, there was a span of 20 bases. The CDR3 sequence is 16 residues long. CDR1 and CDR2 from the germline V gene are DFQATT and SNEGSKA (reference sequence). The DNA of the CDR3 is TGCAGTGCTAGAGATGGGGCGGGGTGGGGGTTGGATGGCTACACCTTC. Protein: CSARDGAGWGLDGYTF.

The chain links TRBV30 to TRBJ1-6; D gene ambiguous. The CDR3 is 15 amino acids. The ends were cut back, 2 bases at V and 8 bases at J, with 16 bases in the middle. CDR1 is GTSNPN and CDR2 is SVGIG in the germline V gene (reference sequence). CDR3 in amino acids: CAWSPYTGGDSPLHF. The CDR3 region has the DNA TGTGCCTGGAGTCCATACACGGGCGGGGATTCACCCCTCCACTTT.

The chain combines TRBV20-1 with TRBJ2-3, with TRBD2 as a possible D gene (5 bases). Germline lookup yields CDR1 DFQATT and CDR2 SNEGSKA (reference sequence). The CDR3 length is 15 residues. V lost 4 bases and J lost 2, with 16 bases in between. This chain's CDR3 is CSAKPDFRPTDTQYF. CDR3 sequence (DNA): TGCAGTGCTAAGCCGGACTTCAGACCCACAGATACGCAGTATTTT.

This clonotype was observed a handful of times. The rearrangement joins TRBV12-3 or TRBV12-4 to TRBJ1-6, with a possible D match to TRBD1 (5 bases). This CDR3 is built from 14 residues. The V gene lost 3 bases and the J gene lost 7 bases, with 10 bases spanning the gap. The chain's CDR3 is CASSFMGENSPLHF. CDR3 bases: TGTGCCAGCAGTTTTATGGGGGAGAATTCACCCCTCCACTTT.

CDR3 loop: CASSLALLRQPTEAFF. The CDR3 coding sequence is TGTGCCAGCAGCTTAGCTTTACTTCGGCAGCCCACTGAAGCTTTCTTT. This chain joins TRBV7-6 and TRBJ1-1, with D unclear. CDR3 size: 16 residues. V was trimmed by 0 bases and J by 4 bases, leaving 15 bases between them. Germline assignment: CDR1 SGHVS and CDR2 FNYEAQ.

V usage is TRBV2 and J usage is TRBJ1-5; 8 positions match TRBD1. The germline V gene encodes CDR1 SNHLY and CDR2 FYNNEI. The CDR3 loop spans 15 amino acids. V was clipped by 4 bases and J by 2 bases; unmatched bases: 4. The DNA for the CDR3 is TGTGCCAGCAGTGGACAGGGGTCGGGCAATCAGCCCCAGCATTTT. This codes for CASSGQGSGNQPQHF.

CDR3: CSARDARAMHTDTQYF. For the CDR3, the DNA is TGCAGTGCTAGAGACGCGCGGGCTATGCACACAGATACGCAGTATTTT. The chain links TRBV20-1 to TRBJ2-3; a possible D gene is TRBD2 (5 bases). Germline V gene sequence: CDR1 DFQATT, CDR2 SNEGSKA (reference sequence). Trimming took 0 bases from V and 2 from J, leaving 15 bases between them. There are 16 residues in the CDR3.

The rearrangement uses TRBV19 and TRBJ2-2, with D unclear. Germline V CDR1 and CDR2: LNHDA, SQIVND (reference sequence). Between the trimmed V and J ends, which lost 7 bases and 4 bases, there was a span of 7 bases. The CDR3 sequence is 12 residues long. CDR3: CASTWGTGELFF. The CDR3 bases are TGTGCCAGTACCTGGGGCACCGGGGAGCTGTTTTTT.

The rearrangement links TRBV5-5 to TRBJ1-2; D possibly corresponds to TRBD1 (5 bases). This CDR3 is built from 13 residues. The germline V and J ends were trimmed by 4 bases and 6 bases, with 13 bases remaining between them. CDR1 and CDR2 from the germline V gene are SGHKS and YYEKEE (reference sequence). CDR3 loop: CASSQGTNDGYTF. The DNA for the CDR3 is TGTGCCAGCAGCCAAGGGACCAACGATGGCTACACCTTC.

The CDR3 region has the DNA TGTGCCAGCAGCTTATCCACGCCGGGACAAGGGCTGTATTTT. Translating gives CASSLSTPGQGLYF. The genes are TRBV7-8 and TRBJ2-3; a possible D gene is TRBD1 (6 bases). Germline CDR1 SGHVS, CDR2 FQNEAQ. This CDR3 region has 14 residues. The V and J ends lost 2 bases and 14 bases respectively, with 20 bases between them.